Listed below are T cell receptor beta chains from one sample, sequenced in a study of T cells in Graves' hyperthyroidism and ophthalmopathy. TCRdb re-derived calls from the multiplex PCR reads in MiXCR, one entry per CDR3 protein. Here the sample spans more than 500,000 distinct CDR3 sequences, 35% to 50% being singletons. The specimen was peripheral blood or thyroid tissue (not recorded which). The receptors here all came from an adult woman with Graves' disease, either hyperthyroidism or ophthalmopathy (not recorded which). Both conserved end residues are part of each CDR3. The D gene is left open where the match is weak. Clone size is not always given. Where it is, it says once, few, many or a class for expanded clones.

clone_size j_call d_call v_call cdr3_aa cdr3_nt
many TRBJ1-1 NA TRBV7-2 CASSRQRNTEAFF TGTGCCAGCTCAAGACAGAGGAACACTGAAGCTTTCTTT
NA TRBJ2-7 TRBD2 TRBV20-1 CSAEGLAGRTYEQYF TGCAGTGCTGAGGGACTAGCGGGGAGAACATACGAGCAGTACTTC
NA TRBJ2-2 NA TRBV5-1 CASSQQGGNTGELFF TGCGCCAGCAGTCAACAGGGAGGGAACACCGGGGAGCTGTTTTTT
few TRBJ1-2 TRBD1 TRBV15 CATSTGTGVYGYTF TGTGCCACCAGCACCGGGACAGGGGTCTATGGCTACACCTTC
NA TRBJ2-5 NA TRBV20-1 CSASTSQETQYF TGCAGTGCTAGTACTAGCCAAGAGACCCAGTACTTC
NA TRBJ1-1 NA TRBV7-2 CASRSGHPNTEAFF TGTGCCAGCAGGTCTGGACACCCGAACACTGAAGCTTTCTTT
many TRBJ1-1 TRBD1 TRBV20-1 CSATGGVTEAFF TGCAGTGCTACAGGGGGCGTCACTGAAGCTTTCTTT
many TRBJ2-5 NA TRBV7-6 CASSFRTFGDRVWRSQYF TGTGCCAGCAGCTTTAGGACCTTTGGGGACCGGGTTTGGAGGTCCCAGTACTTC
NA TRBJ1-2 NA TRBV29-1 CSVEGTEFGYTF TGCAGCGTTGAAGGGACAGAATTCGGCTACACCTTC
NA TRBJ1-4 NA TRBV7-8 CASSDPTNEKLFF TGTGCCAGCAGCGACCCAACAAATGAAAAACTGTTTTTT
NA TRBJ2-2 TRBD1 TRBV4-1 CASSQDSGQGSGELFF TGTGCCAGCAGCCAAGATTCGGGACAGGGTTCCGGGGAGCTGTTTTTT
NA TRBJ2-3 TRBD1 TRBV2 CASSEGQGNTDTQYF TGTGCCAGCAGTGAGGGACAGGGGAACACAGATACGCAGTATTTT
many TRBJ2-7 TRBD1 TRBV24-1 CATSDGPGQGSHEQYF TGTGCCACCAGTGATGGTCCGGGACAGGGCTCCCACGAGCAGTACTTC
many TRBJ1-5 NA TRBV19 CASRRRRDAGALQPQHF TGTGCCAGTAGACGACGTCGGGACGCCGGGGCCCTACAGCCCCAGCATTTT
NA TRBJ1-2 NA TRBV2 CASSEEGRGYTF TGTGCCAGCAGTGAAGAAGGTCGCGGCTACACCTTC
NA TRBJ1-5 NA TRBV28 CASSLSVGEDQPQHF TGTGCCAGCAGTTTATCTGTGGGAGAGGATCAGCCCCAGCATTTT
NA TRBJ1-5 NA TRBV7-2 CASSPWISPQHF TGTGCCAGCAGCCCCTGGATATCGCCCCAGCATTTT
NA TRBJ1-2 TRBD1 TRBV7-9 CASSLAPGQYDYGYTF TGTGCCAGCAGCTTGGCCCCGGGACAGTACGACTATGGCTACACCTTC
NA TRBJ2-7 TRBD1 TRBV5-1 CASSPRTGLTYEQYF TGCGCCAGCAGCCCCCGGACAGGGCTTACCTACGAGCAGTACTTC
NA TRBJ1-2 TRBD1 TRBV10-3 CAISGGTGAPSGYTF TGTGCCATCAGTGGCGGGACAGGGGCTCCCTCTGGCTACACCTTC
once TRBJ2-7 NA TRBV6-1 CASRRWGEQYF TGTGCCAGCAGACGGTGGGGTGAGCAGTACTTC
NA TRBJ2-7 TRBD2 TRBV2 CATQTGTSGSWTYEQYF TGTGCCACTCAAACCGGGACTAGCGGGAGTTGGACCTACGAGCAGTACTTC
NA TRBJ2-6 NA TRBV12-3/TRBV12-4 CASSPNGAVLTF TGTGCCAGCAGTCCTAACGGGGCAGTCCTGACTTTC
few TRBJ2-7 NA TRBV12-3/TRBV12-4 CASSLGGDIYEQYF TGTGCCAGCAGTTTAGGAGGGGACATCTACGAGCAGTACTTC
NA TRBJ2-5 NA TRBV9 CASSSSPGWETQYF TGTGCCAGCAGCTCCTCGCCTGGGTGGGAGACCCAGTACTTC
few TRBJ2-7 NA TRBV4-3 CASSQDLVRGEYEQYF TGCGCCAGCAGCCAAGATCTGGTCAGGGGCGAGTACGAGCAGTACTTC
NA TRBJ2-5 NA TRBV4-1 CASSQVEGARETQYF TGCGCCAGCAGCCAAGTGGAGGGGGCGCGGGAGACCCAGTACTTC